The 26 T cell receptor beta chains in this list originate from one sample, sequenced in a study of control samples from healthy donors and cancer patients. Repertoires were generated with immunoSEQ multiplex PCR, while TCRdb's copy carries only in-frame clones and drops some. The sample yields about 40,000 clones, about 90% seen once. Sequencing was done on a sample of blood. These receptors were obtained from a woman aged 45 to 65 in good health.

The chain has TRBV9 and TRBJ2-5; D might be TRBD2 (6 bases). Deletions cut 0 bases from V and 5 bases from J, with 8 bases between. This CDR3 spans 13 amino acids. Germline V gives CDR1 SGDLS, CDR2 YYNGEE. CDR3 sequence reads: CASSVELAETQYF. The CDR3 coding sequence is TGTGCCAGCAGCGTAGAACTAGCTGAGACCCAGTACTTC.

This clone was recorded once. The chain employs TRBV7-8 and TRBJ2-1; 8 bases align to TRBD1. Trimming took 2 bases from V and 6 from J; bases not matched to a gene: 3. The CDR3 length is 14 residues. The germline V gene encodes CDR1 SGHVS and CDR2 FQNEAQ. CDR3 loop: CASSLRDRGNEQFF. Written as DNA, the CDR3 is TGTGCCAGCAGCTTAAGAGACAGGGGCAATGAGCAGTTCTTC.

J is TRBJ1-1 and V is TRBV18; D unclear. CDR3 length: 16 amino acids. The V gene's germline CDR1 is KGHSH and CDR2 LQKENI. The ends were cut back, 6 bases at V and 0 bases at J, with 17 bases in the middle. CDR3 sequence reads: CASSPGGSQVNTEAFF. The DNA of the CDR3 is TGTGCCAGCTCCCCCGGTGGGAGTCAGGTGAACACTGAAGCTTTCTTT.

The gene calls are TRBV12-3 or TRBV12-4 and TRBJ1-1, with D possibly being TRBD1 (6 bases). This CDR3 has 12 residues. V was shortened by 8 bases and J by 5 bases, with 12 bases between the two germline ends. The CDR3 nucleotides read TGTGCCAGCCTCGACAGGCTGACTGAAGCTTTCTTT. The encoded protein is CASLDRLTEAFF.

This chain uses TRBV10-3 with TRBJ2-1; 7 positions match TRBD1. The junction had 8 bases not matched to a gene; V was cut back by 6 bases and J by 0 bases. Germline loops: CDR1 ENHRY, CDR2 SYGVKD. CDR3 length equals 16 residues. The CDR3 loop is CAISPGQISSYNEQFF. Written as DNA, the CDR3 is TGTGCCATCAGCCCGGGACAGATTAGCTCCTACAATGAGCAGTTCTTC.

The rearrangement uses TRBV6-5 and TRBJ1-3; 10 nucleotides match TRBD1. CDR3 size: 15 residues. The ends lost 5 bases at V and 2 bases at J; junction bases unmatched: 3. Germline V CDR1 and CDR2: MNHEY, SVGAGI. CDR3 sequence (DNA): TGTGCCAGCAGTAAGGGACAGGGGACTGGAAACACCATATATTTT. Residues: CASSKGQGTGNTIYF.

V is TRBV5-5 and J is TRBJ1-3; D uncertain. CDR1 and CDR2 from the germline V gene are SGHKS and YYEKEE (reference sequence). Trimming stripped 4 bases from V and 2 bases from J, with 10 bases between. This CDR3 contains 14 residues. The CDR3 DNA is TGTGCCAGCAGCCTCGGGTCTACTGGAAACACCATATATTTT. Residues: CASSLGSTGNTIYF.

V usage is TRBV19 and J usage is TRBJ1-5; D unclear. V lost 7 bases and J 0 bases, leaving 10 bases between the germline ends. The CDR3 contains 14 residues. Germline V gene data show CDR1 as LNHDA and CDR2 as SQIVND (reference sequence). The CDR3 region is CASKGDYSNQPQHF. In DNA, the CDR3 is TGTGCCAGTAAGGGAGATTATAGCAATCAGCCCCAGCATTTT.

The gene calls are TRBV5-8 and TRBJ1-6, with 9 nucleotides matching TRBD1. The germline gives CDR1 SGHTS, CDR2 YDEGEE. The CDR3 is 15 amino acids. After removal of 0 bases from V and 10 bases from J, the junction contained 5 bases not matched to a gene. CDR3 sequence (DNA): TGTGCCAGCAGCTTGGCCGGGACAGGGAGCTCACCCCTCCACTTT. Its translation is CASSLAGTGSSPLHF.

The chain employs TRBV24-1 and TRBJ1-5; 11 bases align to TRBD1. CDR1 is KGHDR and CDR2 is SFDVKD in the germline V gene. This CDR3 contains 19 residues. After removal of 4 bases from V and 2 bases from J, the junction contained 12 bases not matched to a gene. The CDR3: CATSDRRTGGAGGNQPQHF. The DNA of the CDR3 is TGTGCCACCAGTGACCGCCGGACAGGGGGCGCGGGTGGCAATCAGCCCCAGCATTTT.

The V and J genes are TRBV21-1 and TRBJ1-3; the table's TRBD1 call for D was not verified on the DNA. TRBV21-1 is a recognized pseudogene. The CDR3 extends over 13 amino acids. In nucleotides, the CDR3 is TGTGCCAGATCCAGGATCTCTGGAAACACCATATATTTT. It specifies CARSRISGNTIYF.

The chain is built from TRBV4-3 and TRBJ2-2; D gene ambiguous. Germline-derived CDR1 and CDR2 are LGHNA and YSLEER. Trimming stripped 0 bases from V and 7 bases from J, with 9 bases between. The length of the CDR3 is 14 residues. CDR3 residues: CASSQDRMIGELFF. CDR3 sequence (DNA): TGCGCCAGCAGCCAAGATCGTATGATCGGGGAGCTGTTTTTT.

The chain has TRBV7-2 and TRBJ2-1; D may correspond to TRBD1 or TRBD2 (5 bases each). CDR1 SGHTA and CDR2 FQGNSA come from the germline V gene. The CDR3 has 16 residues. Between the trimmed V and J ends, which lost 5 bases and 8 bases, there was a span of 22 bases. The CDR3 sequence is CASSPPPGPGSDEQFF. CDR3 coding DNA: TGTGCCAGCAGCCCCCCCCCGGGACCGGGAAGTGATGAGCAGTTCTTC.

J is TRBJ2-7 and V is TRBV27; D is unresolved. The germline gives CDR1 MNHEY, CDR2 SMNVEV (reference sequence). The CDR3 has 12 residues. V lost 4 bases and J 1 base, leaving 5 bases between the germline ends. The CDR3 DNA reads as TGTGCCAGCAGTTCCCCTTCCTACGAGCAGTACTTC. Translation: CASSSPSYEQYF.

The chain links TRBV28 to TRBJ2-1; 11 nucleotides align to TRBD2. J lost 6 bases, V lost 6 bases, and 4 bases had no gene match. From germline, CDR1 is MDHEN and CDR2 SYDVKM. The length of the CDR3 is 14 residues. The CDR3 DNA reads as TGTGCCAGCAGACGACTAGCGGGGTTCAATGAGCAGTTCTTC. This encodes CASRRLAGFNEQFF.

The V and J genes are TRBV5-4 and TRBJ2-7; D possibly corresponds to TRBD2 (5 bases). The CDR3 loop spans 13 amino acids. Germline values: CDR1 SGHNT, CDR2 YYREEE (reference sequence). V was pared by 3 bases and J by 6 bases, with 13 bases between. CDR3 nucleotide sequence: TGTGCCAGCAGCTCTCGTCCGGGGATCGAGCAGTACTTC. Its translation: CASSSRPGIEQYF.

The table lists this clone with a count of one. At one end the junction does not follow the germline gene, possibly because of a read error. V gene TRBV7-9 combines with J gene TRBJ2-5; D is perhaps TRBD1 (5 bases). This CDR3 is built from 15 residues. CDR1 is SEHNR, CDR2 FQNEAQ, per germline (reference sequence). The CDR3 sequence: CASSSNRSPQETRYF. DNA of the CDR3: TGTGCCAGCAGCTCAAACAGGTCCCCCCAAGAGACCCGGTACTTC.

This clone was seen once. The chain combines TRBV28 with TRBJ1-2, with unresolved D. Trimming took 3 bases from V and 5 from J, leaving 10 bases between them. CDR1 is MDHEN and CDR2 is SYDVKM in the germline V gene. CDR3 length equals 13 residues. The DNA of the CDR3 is TGTGCCAGCAGTTTTAGCCCCATATATGGCTACACCTTC. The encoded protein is CASSFSPIYGYTF.

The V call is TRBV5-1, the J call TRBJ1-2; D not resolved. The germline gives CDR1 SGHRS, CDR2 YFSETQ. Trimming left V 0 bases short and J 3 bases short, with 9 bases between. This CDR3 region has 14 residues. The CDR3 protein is CASSLDARDYGYTF. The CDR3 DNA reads TGCGCCAGCAGCTTGGATGCACGGGACTATGGCTACACCTTC.

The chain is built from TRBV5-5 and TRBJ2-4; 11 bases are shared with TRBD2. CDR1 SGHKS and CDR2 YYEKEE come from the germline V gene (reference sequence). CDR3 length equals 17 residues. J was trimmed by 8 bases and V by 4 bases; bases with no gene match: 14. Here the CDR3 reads CASSIRLAGGRRDIQYF. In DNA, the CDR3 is TGTGCCAGCAGCATCCGGCTAGCGGGAGGAAGGCGCGACATTCAGTACTTC.

CDR3 nucleotide sequence: TGCAGTGCTAATGAACTCTCTAATGAAAAACTGTTTTTT. Translated, it gives CSANELSNEKLFF. The J gene is TRBJ1-4, the V gene TRBV20-1, with D uncertain. Per germline, CDR1 DFQATT and CDR2 SNEGSKA (reference sequence). The CDR3 length is 13 residues. Trimming took off 4 bases at V and 3 bases at J, with 9 bases between the two ends.

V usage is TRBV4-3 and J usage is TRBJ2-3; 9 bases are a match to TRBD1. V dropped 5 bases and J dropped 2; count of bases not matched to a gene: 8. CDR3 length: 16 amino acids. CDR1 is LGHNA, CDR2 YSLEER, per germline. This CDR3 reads CASSFRGQGDTDTQYF. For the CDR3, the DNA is TGCGCCAGCAGCTTTAGGGGACAGGGCGACACAGATACGCAGTATTTT.

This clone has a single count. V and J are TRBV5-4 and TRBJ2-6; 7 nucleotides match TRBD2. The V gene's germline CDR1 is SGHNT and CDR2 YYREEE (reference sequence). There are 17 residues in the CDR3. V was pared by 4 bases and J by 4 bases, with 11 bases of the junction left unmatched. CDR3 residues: CASSRTSSPAGANVLTF. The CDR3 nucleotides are TGTGCCAGCAGCAGGACTAGTTCCCCGGCGGGGGCCAACGTCCTGACTTTC.

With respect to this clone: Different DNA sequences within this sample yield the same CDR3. The CDR3 DNA reads TGCAGTGCTAGGGTGGGGACCGAGCAGTACTTC. Protein sequence: CSARVGTEQYF. V usage is TRBV20-1 and J usage is TRBJ2-7, with D perhaps being TRBD1 or TRBD2 (5 bases each). This CDR3 region has 11 residues. The ends were cut back, 3 bases at V and 6 bases at J, with 9 bases in the middle. Germline V gene lookup returns CDR1 DFQATT and CDR2 SNEGSKA (reference sequence).

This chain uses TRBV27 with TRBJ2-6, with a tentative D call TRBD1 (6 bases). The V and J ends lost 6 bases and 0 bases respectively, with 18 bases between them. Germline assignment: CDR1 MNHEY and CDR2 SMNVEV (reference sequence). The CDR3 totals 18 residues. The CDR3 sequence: CASSPPGQGSSGANVLTF. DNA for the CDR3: TGTGCCAGCAGCCCCCCGGGACAAGGAAGCTCTGGGGCCAACGTCCTGACTTTC.

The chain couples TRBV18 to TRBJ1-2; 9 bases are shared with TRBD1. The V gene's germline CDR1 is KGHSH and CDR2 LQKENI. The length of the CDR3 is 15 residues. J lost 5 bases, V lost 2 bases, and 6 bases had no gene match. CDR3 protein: CASSPKQGALYGYTF. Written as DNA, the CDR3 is TGTGCCAGCTCACCAAAACAGGGGGCCCTATATGGCTACACCTTC.